This T cell receptor (beta chain) was obtained from a study of blood T cell repertoires in COVID-19. Study information: The United States, Italy and Spain supplied acute and convalescent COVID-19 samples. T cells, B-cell-depleted T cells, or PBMCs provided the cDNA or gDNA that served as material.

Per the original data handling: Counts of nucleated cells, estimated from reference gene primer amplification, were obtained. Some clones are missing from TCRdb's copy, which holds only in-frame ones; the method was immunoSEQ multiplex PCR. That table furnishes V, J and clone size, whereas the DNA furnished D and trimming. The sample comprises fewer than 100,000 clones, less than 85% of which are singletons, and around a tenth rests with the top ten. CDR3 length equals 17 residues. Germline lookup yields CDR1 SGHTA and CDR2 FQGNSA. V lost 0 bases to trimming and J lost 7 bases; unmatched junction nucleotides: 11.

The rearrangement uses TRBV7-2 and TRBJ1-2, with 10 bases lining up with TRBD1. This receptor was identified in a woman in her sixties or seventies with acute or convalescent COVID-19. Material: peripheral blood. CDR3 DNA sequence: TGTGCCAGCAGCTTAGCGTACCCCGGGACAGGGGATAGTGGCTACACCTTC. It encodes CASSLAYPGTGDSGYTF.